The present T cell receptor beta chain was sequenced within a study of shared clonotypes between healthy human individuals (TCRdb year 2020). Turning to the overall study: A couple of women and three men aged 18 to 49 years were included in the cohort. Blood TCR repertoires of 5 or 6 healthy adults were deeply sequenced to estimate repertoire size and the extent of clonotype sharing between individuals. Different laboratories and diverse techniques were used to prepare libraries and sequence TCR repertoires, to increase sequencing depth and limit assay-specific biases. Per donor, leukapheresis produced somewhere between about 0.85 and 10 billion PBMCs.

Using the deep immunoSEQ assay, multiplex PCR amplified TCR CDR3 regions from genomic DNA. Genomic DNA extracted from each cell subset was distributed evenly over all wells of several immunoSEQ 96-well plates, and each plate served as one replicate. For unsorted PBMC, each replicate PCR was loaded with about 270 ng genomic DNA, equivalent to 25,000 to 35,000 T cell genomes. Unsorted PBMC genomic DNA was sequenced across ten immunoSEQ deep assay plates. Purified libraries were quantified with a Qubit 3.0 fluorometer, sized on a Bioanalyzer 2100, and re-quantified with the KAPA Library Quantification kit. Every immunoSEQ 96-well plate was sequenced on a separate single-read 150-cycle Illumina NextSeq 550 flow cell. The published analysis was carried out like this. Because the immunoSEQ output included only junctional sequences and no quality scores, the filtering could not be the same as the filtering used for full-length reads. To assign V/J genes and CDR3, sequences were annotated against IMGT germline references using PyIR, a Python wrapper for IgBLAST v1.9. Any read was removed if the V/J assignment was weak (E-value above 1e-6), the CDR3 was missing, or the read contained stop codons, out-of-frame junctions, or ambiguous translated residues. A V3J clonotype was defined by an identical inferred V gene, J gene, and CDR3 amino acid sequence. Percentage overlap between repertoires was computed as shared unique clonotypes divided by the size of the smaller repertoire. Repertoire richness was assessed with RTK rarefaction, the Chao1 estimator, and Recon v2.1 estimates of unobserved clonotypes. In TCRdb, the immuneACCESS table is reduced to in-frame sequences with V and J assigned. These tables do not hold every clone; where another copy was compared, an unresolved V gene accounts for under half, and the others remain unexplained. The V and J calls and the clone size are those of that table, but D and trimming were determined from the DNA. In this sample the table shows about half a million clones, around 73% of which occur a single time. Together, the top ten hold 12% of the sample.

Healthy HIV-negative adults with no recently reported acute infections or vaccinations were included as donors. All donors were Caucasian adults living in Nashville, Tennessee, USA. In the unsorted samples, 70 million to 95 million PBMCs were counted, and genomic DNA was extracted using the QIAamp DNA Blood Mini kit. Blood was collected by leukapheresis, and PBMCs were isolated by Ficoll-Histopaque density gradient centrifugation and then cryopreserved in liquid nitrogen vapor phase. Here is what the overall study found, with its caveats: Because the study included only a small number of donors, the genetic and exposure-history diversity represented was limited. Pairwise subsampling indicated that sequencing depth was expected to affect the degree of clonotype sharing among donors. Sampling was restricted to blood, and TCR repertoires in tissue are likely to differ from TCR repertoires in blood.

Note on this clone: Which antigen it targets is not known. No much larger clone exists at a distance of one base, and base qualities are not known.

Sequenced input: PBMCs. The TCR sequence derives from a woman aged 40 to 50 in good health. Some clones in this sample may be carry-over from other donors' samples.

For the CDR3, the sequence is CASSLQGNYGYTF. The bases read TGTGCCAGCAGCTTGCAGGGAAACTATGGCTACACCTTC. The chain was built from TRBV5-4 and TRBJ1-2, and possibly TRBD1, on 5 matching bases. V is reduced by 1 base and J by 2 bases, leaving a spacing of 6 bases between them. The germline V gene (reference sequence) sets CDR1 to SGHNT and CDR2 to YYREEE. Including cysteine and phenylalanine, the CDR3 has 13 amino acids. The sequence is cut down to CDR3 DNA, 39 bases in frame from base 1.